This T cell receptor beta chain derives from a study of control samples from healthy donors and cancer patients (dated by TCRdb to the early 2020s). V drops 4 bases and J drops 6 bases, leaving 8 bases in between. CDR1 KGHDR and CDR2 SFDVKD are derived from the germline V gene. The CDR3 contains 12 residues, cysteine and phenylalanine counted. This entry keeps only the CDR3 DNA: 36 bases, framed from base 1. Libraries came from the immunoSEQ multiplex PCR assay. Sourced from immuneACCESS, this table was stored by TCRdb with only in-frame sequences that have V and J called. A share of the clones is absent; for the studies checked, an unresolved V gene accounts for under half, and the remainder has no known explanation. The sample data list about 140,000 clones, and roughly 89% of these were observed just once. The ten largest clones represent around 11% of the sample. As regards this clone: The specificity of this receptor is unknown. No base-level quality is on record; no much larger clone is a single base apart.

This TCR was recovered from a man aged 30 to 39 in good health. The sample consisted of blood. The chain employs TRBV24-1 and TRBJ1-2, with the D gene uncertain. Here is the DNA: TGTGCCACCAGTGACCGCGGAGATGGCTACACCTTC. It is translated as CATSDRGDGYTF.